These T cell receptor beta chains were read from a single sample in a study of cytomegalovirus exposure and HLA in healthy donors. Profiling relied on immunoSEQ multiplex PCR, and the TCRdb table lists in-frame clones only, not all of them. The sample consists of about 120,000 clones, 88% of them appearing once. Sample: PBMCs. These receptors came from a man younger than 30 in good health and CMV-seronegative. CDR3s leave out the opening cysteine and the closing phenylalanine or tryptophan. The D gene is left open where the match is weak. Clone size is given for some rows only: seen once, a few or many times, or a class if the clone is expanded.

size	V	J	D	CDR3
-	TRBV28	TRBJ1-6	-	ASSLMATNSPLH
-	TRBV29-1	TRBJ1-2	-	SVVGENYGYT
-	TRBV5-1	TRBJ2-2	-	ASSLEQGNTGELF
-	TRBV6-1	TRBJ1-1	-	ASSGAGAGRVEAF
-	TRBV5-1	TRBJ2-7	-	ASSLVEGGYEQY
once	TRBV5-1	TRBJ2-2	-	ASSPKQLATNTGELF
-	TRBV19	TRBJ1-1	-	ASSIVGAGTEAF
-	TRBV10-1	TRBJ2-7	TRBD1	ASSESGDRDYEQY
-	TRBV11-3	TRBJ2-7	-	ASSLAAGTYEQY
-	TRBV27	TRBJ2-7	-	ASSKTGTLYEQY
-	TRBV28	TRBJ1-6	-	ASRLTGDNSPLH
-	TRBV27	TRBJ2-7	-	ASSLKAGPTNLYEQY
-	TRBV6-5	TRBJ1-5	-	ASSYSQGGHQPQH
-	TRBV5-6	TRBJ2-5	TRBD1	ASRIDRVSETQY
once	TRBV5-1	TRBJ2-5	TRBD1	ASSGQGTQETQY
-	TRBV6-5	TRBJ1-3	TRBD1	ASRGLQGAGNTIY
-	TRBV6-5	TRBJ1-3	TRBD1	ASKTGDGNTIY
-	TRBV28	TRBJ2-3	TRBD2	ASSKGLAGSDTQY
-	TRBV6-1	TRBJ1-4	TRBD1	ASRGQGSEKLF
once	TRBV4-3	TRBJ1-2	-	ASSQVRGALYGYT
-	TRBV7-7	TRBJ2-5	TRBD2	ASSRGLAGFNQETQY
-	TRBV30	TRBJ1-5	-	AWSSGNPYFGAQH
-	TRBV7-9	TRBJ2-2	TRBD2	AIIGRASGSEELF
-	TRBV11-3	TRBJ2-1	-	ASSLWGRSSYNEQF